The rows below give T cell receptor beta chains drawn from one sample of a study of T cells in Graves' hyperthyroidism and ophthalmopathy. TCRdb fed the multiplex PCR reads into MiXCR, producing one record per CDR3 protein. The repertoire holds about 840,000 distinct CDR3 sequences, with 38% as singletons. The source material was blood. Source of these receptors: a man aged 18-30 years with Graves' hyperthyroidism. The CDR3 runs from the conserved cysteine through the conserved F or W. The D gene is left open where the match is weak. Not all rows give a size; the values are once, few, many and, for expanded clones, a class.

cdr3_nt cdr3_aa v_call clone_size d_call j_call
TGTGCCGGACAGAAAAACACTGAAGCTTTCTTT CAGQKNTEAFF TRBV7-9 - - TRBJ1-1
TGCAGTGCAACGGACAGGGGGCAATACGAGCAGTACTTC CSATDRGQYEQYF TRBV20-1 few TRBD1 TRBJ2-7
TGTGCCAGCAGCCTAAGTCCCGGGACAGGGGCGAACACTGAAGCTTTCTTT CASSLSPGTGANTEAFF TRBV7-9 - TRBD1 TRBJ1-1
TGTGCCAGCTCATCCGGGACAGTGGACTCCTACGAGCAGTACTTC CASSSGTVDSYEQYF TRBV18 - TRBD1 TRBJ2-7
TGCAGCGTTGGGTCCTACGAGCAGTACTTC CSVGSYEQYF TRBV29-1 few - TRBJ2-7
TGTGCTACCGGCTCTGGGGCCAACGTCCTGACTTTC CATGSGANVLTF TRBV7-7 many - TRBJ2-6
TGTGCCACCAGCAGAGCCTCGCCCGGGGAGCTGTTTTTT CATSRASPGELFF TRBV15 many - TRBJ2-2
TGTGCCAGCCGTCCGGGCCATAACACCGGGGAGCTGTTTTTT CASRPGHNTGELFF TRBV10-3 - - TRBJ2-2
TGTGCCAGCAGCGTAGAGCACAACTACGGGCAGTACTTC CASSVEHNYGQYF TRBV9 - - TRBJ2-7
TGTGCCAGCAGCTTGGAAGGGGACTTCTACGAGCAGTACTTC CASSLEGDFYEQYF TRBV5-1 - - TRBJ2-7
TGTGCCAGCAGTTATGTGGGAGCAGGGGAGCTGTTTTTT CASSYVGAGELFF TRBV25-1 few - TRBJ2-2
TGCAGTGCTAGAGAGGGGACAGGTAGCAATCAGCCCCAGCATTTT CSAREGTGSNQPQHF TRBV20-1 - TRBD1 TRBJ1-5